This TCR beta chain emerged from a study of CD8+ T cells in alopecia areata. Study information: Oral tofacitinib, 5 to 10 mg twice daily, was given in an open-label trial.

V dropped 1 base and J dropped 6; count of bases not matched to a gene: 1. Germline V gene sequence: CDR1 SGHDN, CDR2 FVKESK. This CDR3 has 15 amino acids. It was from PBMCs that CD4+ and CD8+ T cells were sorted. As for this clone: Its cognate antigen is unknown.

Extracted RNA was reverse transcribed, and the resulting cDNA served as sequencing template. TCRdb keeps only in-frame clones here, not all; method: immunoSEQ multiplex PCR. In the table there are 110,000 to 150,000 clones, roughly 53% of which are singletons. Study-level results: Greater clonality was observed in lesional scalp samples, especially alopecia totalis/universalis, versus normal scalp.

This TCR was sampled from a human donor with alopecia areata. The sequenced sample was CD4+ T cells sorted from blood, obtained at week 0. V is TRBV14 and J is TRBJ1-6; the match to TRBD1 covers 9 bases. CDR3 in amino acids: CASSQAGQGNSPLHF. The CDR3 nucleotides are TGTGCCAGCAGCCAAGCGGGACAGGGTAATTCACCCCTCCACTTT.